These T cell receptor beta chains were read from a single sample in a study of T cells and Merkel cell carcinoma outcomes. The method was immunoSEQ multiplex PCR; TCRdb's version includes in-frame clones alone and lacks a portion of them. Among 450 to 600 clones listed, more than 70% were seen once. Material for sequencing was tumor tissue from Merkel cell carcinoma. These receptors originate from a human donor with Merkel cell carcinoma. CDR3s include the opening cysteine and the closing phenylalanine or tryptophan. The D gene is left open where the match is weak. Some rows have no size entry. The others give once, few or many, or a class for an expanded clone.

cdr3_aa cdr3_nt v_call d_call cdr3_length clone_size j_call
CASSLFLFQIYNTGELFF TGTGCCAGCAGCTTATTTTTGTTCCAGATTTATAACACCGGGGAGCTGTTTTTT TRBV7-9 - 18 - TRBJ2-2
CASSQEPGGPWDNEQFF TGCGCCAGCAGCCAGGAACCGGGGGGGCCGTGGGACAATGAGCAGTTCTTC TRBV4-1 TRBD2 17 few TRBJ2-1
CAWSGQGAGTGELFF TGTGCCTGGAGTGGGCAGGGGGCTGGAACCGGGGAGCTGTTTTTT TRBV30 TRBD1 15 - TRBJ2-2
CASNTGATEAFF TGTGCCAGCAATACAGGGGCAACTGAAGCTTTCTTT TRBV2 TRBD1 12 - TRBJ1-1
CASRPIGTGKQPQHF TGTGCCAGCAGACCCATAGGGACTGGGAAACAGCCCCAGCATTTT TRBV6-5 - 15 - TRBJ1-5
CASSLSQFYGYTF TGTGCCAGCAGCTTATCACAGTTCTATGGCTACACCTTC TRBV7-3 - 13 once TRBJ1-2
CASSAGTSTDTQYF TGTGCCAGCAGCGCGGGGACTAGCACAGATACGCAGTATTTT TRBV7-3 - 14 - TRBJ2-3
CSVEEQGTSPLHF TGCAGCGTTGAAGAACAGGGGACCTCACCCCTCCACTTT TRBV29-1 TRBD1 13 once TRBJ1-6
CASSFGTAHGYTF TGTGCCAGCAGCTTTGGGACAGCCCATGGCTACACCTTC TRBV7-9 TRBD1 13 - TRBJ1-2
CAWRSSGSYEQYF TGTGCCTGGAGATCTAGCGGGAGCTACGAGCAGTACTTC TRBV30 TRBD2 13 - TRBJ2-7
CASSERSGRNTEAFF TGTGCCAGCAGTGAGAGATCGGGGAGGAACACTGAAGCTTTCTTT TRBV2 - 15 - TRBJ1-1
CASSQRLGEYEQYF TGTGCCAGCAGCCAACGACTAGGCGAATACGAGCAGTACTTC TRBV4-2 - 14 - TRBJ2-7
CARLGPTSNEQFF TGCGCCAGACTGGGACCGACTAGCAATGAGCAGTTCTTC TRBV5-1 - 13 once TRBJ2-1
CASSVGPGLAGRPAAEQYF TGTGCCAGCAGCGTAGGCCCGGGACTAGCGGGCCGCCCGGCCGCCGAGCAGTACTTC TRBV9 TRBD2 19 - TRBJ2-7
CATSREFREALYEQYF TGTGCCACCAGCAGAGAGTTTCGGGAGGCCCTATACGAGCAGTATTTC TRBV15 TRBD2 16 - TRBJ2-7
CASSPGQVISNQPQHF TGTGCCAGCAGCCCGGGACAGGTGATTAGCAATCAGCCCCAGCATTTT TRBV27 TRBD1 16 few TRBJ1-5
CASSLGFYEQYF TGTGCCAGCAGCTTAGGCTTTTACGAGCAGTACTTC TRBV7-2 - 12 - TRBJ2-7
CASSLGGGQGRGGYTF TGTGCCAGCAGCCTAGGTGGGGGACAAGGCCGGGGAGGCTACACCTTC TRBV2 - 16 - TRBJ1-2
CASSPGTGPREQYF TGTGCCAGCTCACCCGGGACAGGACCCCGGGAGCAGTACTTC TRBV18 TRBD1 14 - TRBJ2-7
CASRLEGSERLYQETQYF TGTGCCAGCAGACTAGAGGGTAGCGAGAGGCTGTACCAAGAGACCCAGTACTTC TRBV7-3 - 18 - TRBJ2-5
CASSDRTGAQETQYF TGTGCCAGCAGCGATCGGACAGGAGCACAAGAGACCCAGTACTTC TRBV7-3 TRBD1 15 - TRBJ2-5
CASSLGQGAYNEQFF TGTGCCAGCAGTTTGGGACAAGGGGCCTACAATGAGCAGTTCTTC TRBV27 - 15 - TRBJ2-1
CASSFRTGTQETQYF TGTGCCAGCAGTTTCCGTACAGGGACCCAAGAGACCCAGTACTTC TRBV28 - 15 few TRBJ2-5
CASSLRGHGIRVEAFF TGTGCCAGCAGCTTAAGGGGACATGGCATCCGAGTCGAAGCTTTCTTT TRBV13 - 16 - TRBJ1-1